This T cell receptor (beta chain) appears in the sequencing data of a study of cytomegalovirus exposure and HLA in healthy donors. Germline loops: CDR1 SGHAT, CDR2 FQNNGV. V was trimmed by 5 bases and J by 9 bases, leaving 26 bases between them. The CDR3 totals 17 residues. A single count supports this clone. Its antigen is still unknown. Broader study findings: Some segments of the V type, notably TRBV6-2 and TRBV6-3, were excluded as indistinguishable. In a later analysis, several top co-occurrence clusters appeared linked to parvovirus B19, influenza, CMV and Epstein-Barr virus.

The PCR was carried out with 60 Vbeta primers and 13 Jbeta primers. Profiling relied on immunoSEQ multiplex PCR, and the TCRdb table lists in-frame clones only, not all of them. The sample lists around 160,000 clones; roughly 75% were seen once. Unrecorded immune exposure was likely among donors, who were nominally healthy when sampled. The origin of this receptor is a middle-aged woman in good health and CMV-seropositive. Material: PBMCs. The chain carries TRBV11-2 and TRBJ1-5; tentatively, D is TRBD1 (6 bases). CDR3 sequence reads: CASSDHPTSGALGPQHF. DNA of the CDR3: TGTGCCAGCAGCGATCACCCAACTTCAGGGGCCCTTGGGCCCCAGCATTTT.